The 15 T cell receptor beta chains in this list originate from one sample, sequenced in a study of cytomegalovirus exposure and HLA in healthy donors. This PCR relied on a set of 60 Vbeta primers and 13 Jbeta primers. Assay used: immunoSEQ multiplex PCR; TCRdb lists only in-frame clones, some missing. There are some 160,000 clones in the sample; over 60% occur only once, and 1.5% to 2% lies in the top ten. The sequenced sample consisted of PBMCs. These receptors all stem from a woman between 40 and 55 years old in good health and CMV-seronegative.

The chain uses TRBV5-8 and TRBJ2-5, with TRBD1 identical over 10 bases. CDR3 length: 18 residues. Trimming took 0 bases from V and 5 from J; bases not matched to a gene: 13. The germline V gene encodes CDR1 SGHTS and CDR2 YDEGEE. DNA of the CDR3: TGTGCCAGCAGCTTGGGACTTCATTGGGTGACAGGGGGCGAGACCCAGTACTTC. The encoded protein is CASSLGLHWVTGGETQYF.

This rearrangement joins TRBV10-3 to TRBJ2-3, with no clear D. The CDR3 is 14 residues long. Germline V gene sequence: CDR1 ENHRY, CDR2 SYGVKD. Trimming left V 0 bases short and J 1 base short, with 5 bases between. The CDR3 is CAISESRGTDTQYF. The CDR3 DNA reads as TGTGCCATCAGTGAGTCGAGAGGCACAGATACGCAGTATTTT.

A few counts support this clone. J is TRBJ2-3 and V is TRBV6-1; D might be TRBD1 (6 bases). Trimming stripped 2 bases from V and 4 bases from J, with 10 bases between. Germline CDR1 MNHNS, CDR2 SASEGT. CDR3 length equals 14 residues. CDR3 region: CASSENRAPDTQYF. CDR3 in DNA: TGTGCCAGCAGTGAAAACAGGGCCCCAGATACGCAGTATTTT.

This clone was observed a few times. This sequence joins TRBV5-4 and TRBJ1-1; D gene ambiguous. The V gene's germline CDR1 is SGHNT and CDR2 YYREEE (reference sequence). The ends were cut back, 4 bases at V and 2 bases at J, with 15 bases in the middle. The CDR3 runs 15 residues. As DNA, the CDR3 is TGTGCCAGCAGCGCCTTTACCACTGATAACACTGAAGCTTTCTTT. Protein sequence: CASSAFTTDNTEAFF.

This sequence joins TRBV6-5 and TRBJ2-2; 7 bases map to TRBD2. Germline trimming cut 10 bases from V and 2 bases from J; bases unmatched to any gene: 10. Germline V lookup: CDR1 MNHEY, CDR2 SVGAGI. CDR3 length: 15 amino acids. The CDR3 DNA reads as TGTGCCACATCCCATTGGGGGGGAAACACCGGGGAGCTGTTTTTT. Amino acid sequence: CATSHWGGNTGELFF.

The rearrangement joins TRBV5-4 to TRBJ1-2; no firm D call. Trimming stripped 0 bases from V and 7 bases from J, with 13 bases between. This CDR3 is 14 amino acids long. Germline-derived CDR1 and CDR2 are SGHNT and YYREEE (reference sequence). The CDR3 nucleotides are TGTGCCAGCAGCTTGGAAGGGAGAGGGCTTGGCTACACCTTC. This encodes CASSLEGRGLGYTF.

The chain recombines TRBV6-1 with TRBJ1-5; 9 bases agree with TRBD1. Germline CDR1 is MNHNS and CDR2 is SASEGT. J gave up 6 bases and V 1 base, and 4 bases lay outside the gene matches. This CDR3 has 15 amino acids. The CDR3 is CASSEVTGGLQPQHF. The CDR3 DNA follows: TGTGCCAGCAGTGAAGTCACAGGGGGCCTTCAGCCCCAGCATTTT.

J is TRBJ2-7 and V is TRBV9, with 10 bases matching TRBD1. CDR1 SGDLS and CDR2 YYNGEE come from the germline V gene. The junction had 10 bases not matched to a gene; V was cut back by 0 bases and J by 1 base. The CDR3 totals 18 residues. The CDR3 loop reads CASSVEPGTGVGSYEQYF. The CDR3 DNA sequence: TGTGCCAGCAGCGTAGAGCCCGGGACAGGGGTAGGGTCCTACGAGCAGTACTTC.

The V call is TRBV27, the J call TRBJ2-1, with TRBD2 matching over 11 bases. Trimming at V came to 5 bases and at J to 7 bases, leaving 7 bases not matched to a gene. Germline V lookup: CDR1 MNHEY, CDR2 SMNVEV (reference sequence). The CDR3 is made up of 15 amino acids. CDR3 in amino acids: CASSPIAGGVNEQFF. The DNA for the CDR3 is TGTGCCAGCAGTCCTATAGCGGGAGGGGTGAATGAGCAGTTCTTC.

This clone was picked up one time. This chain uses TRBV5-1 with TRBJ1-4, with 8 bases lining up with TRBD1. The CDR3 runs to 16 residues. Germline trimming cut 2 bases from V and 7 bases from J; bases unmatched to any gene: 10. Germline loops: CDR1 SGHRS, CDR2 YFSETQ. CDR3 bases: TGCGCCAGCAGCTTATTTCTACAGGGGGTGGGTGAAAAACTGTTTTTT. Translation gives CASSLFLQGVGEKLFF.

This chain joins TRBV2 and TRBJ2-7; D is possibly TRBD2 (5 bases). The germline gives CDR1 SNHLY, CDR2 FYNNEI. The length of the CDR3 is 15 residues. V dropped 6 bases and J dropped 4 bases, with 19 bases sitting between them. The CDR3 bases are TGTGCCAGCAGGGTACCGGGATCACCCCATTACGAGCAGTACTTC. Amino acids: CASRVPGSPHYEQYF.

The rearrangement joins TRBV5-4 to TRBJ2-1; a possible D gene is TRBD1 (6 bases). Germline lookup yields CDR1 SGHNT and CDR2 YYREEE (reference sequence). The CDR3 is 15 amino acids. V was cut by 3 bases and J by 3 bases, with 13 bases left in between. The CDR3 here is CASSSSGARYNEQFF. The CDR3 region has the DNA TGTGCCAGCAGCTCATCAGGGGCTCGCTACAATGAGCAGTTCTTC.

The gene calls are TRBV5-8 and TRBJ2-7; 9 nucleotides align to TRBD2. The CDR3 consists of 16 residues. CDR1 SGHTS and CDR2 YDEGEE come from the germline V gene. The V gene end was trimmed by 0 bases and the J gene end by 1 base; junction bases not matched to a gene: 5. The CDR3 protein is CASSLALAGVSYEQYF. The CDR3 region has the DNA TGTGCCAGCAGCTTGGCCTTAGCGGGAGTATCCTACGAGCAGTACTTC.

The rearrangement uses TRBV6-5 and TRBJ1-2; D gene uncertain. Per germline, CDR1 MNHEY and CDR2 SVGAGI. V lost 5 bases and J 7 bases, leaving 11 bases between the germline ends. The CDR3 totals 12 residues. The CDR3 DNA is TGTGCCAGCAGTGACCGACACTTTGGCTACACCTTC. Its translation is CASSDRHFGYTF.

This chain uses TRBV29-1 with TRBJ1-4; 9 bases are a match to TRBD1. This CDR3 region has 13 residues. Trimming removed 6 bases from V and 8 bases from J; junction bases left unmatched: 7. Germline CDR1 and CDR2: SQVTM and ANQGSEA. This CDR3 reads CSVLDRGSEKLFF. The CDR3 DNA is TGCAGCGTCCTGGACAGGGGAAGCGAAAAACTGTTTTTT.